These 29 T cell receptor beta chains were all obtained from the same sample, sequenced in a study of low-dose radiotherapy and immunotherapy resistance in tumors. Indicated time point: before trial treatment. Alpha and beta chains were covered, as first-strand cDNA relied on TRAV- and TRBV-specific primers. TCR amplification involved about 18 PCR cycles with a constant-region primer and V-primer adapter. A single record per CDR3 protein comes from TCRdb applying MiXCR to the reads. In the table there are fewer than 90,000 distinct CDR3 sequences, roughly 30% of which are singletons. This sample comprised PBMCs, obtained before treatment. These receptors originate from a female donor with ovarian cancer.

This clonotype was seen a few times. A single base separates this from a much larger clone, so it may be a read error. V and J are TRBV20-1 and TRBJ2-5; 8 nucleotides line up with TRBD2. CDR3 size: 16 residues. Germline V gene lookup returns CDR1 DFQATT and CDR2 SNEGSKA (reference sequence). The CDR3 loop is CSTSAPGGPGQETQYF. In DNA, the CDR3 is TGCAGTACTAGTGCACCGGGAGGGCCAGGACAAGAGACCCAGTACTTC.

The gene calls are TRBV20-1 and TRBJ2-7, with unresolved D. This CDR3 is built from 14 residues. V was trimmed by 3 bases and J by 3 bases, leaving 15 bases between them. Germline loops: CDR1 DFQATT, CDR2 SNEGSKA (reference sequence). The CDR3 DNA is TGCAGTGCTAGGGTCCTAACCGGAGTCTACGAGCAGTACTTC. This codes for CSARVLTGVYEQYF.

This clonotype was detected many times. The chain has TRBV11-3 and TRBJ2-1, with TRBD1 identical over 8 bases. The CDR3 covers 16 residues. V shed 1 base, J shed 8 bases, and the junction held 10 bases outside the gene matches. Germline V gene data show CDR1 as SGHNT and CDR2 as YENEEA. CDR3 sequence: CASSLVGRTGLDEQFF. Here the CDR3 DNA reads TGTGCCAGCAGCTTAGTCGGCAGGACAGGGCTGGATGAGCAGTTCTTC.

This clonotype occurred many times. This chain joins TRBV29-1 and TRBJ2-3; D is undetermined. Trimming removed 4 bases from V and 2 bases from J, with 7 bases in between. Germline V gene data show CDR1 as SQVTM and CDR2 as ANQGSEA. The CDR3 consists of 12 residues. For the CDR3, the DNA is TGCAGCGTTGTTTGGGTCACAGATACGCAGTATTTT. It is translated as CSVVWVTDTQYF.

This clonotype was recorded at least ten times. The rearrangement links TRBV30 to TRBJ1-6; 11 bases are a match to TRBD1. V dropped 4 bases and J dropped 9; count of bases not matched to a gene: 2. The germline V gene has CDR1 GTSNPN and CDR2 SVGIG (reference sequence). CDR3 length: 13 amino acids. In nucleotides, the CDR3 is TGTGCCTGGAAGGGACAGGGGGGTTCACCCCTCCACTTT. Its translation: CAWKGQGGSPLHF.

The CDR3 is CASSETFKNQPQHF. In nucleotides, the CDR3 is TGTGCCAGCAGTGAAACCTTCAAGAATCAGCCCCAGCATTTT. This chain connects TRBV2 to TRBJ1-5; D not certain. V lost 2 bases and J 4 bases, leaving 9 bases between the germline ends. This CDR3 is 14 amino acids long. Germline CDR1 and CDR2: SNHLY and FYNNEI.

The chain employs TRBV6-2 or TRBV6-3 and TRBJ2-6; D possibly matches TRBD1 or TRBD2 (5 bases each). V lost 2 bases, J lost 5 bases, and 10 bases lay in between. Germline-derived CDR1 and CDR2 are MNHEY and SVGEGT. The CDR3 runs to 15 residues. The CDR3 region has the DNA TGTGCCAGCAGTTACGGGGGATCTCGGGCCAACGTCCTGACTTTC. It encodes CASSYGGSRANVLTF.

This clonotype was detected many times. The genes are TRBV14 and TRBJ1-1; tentative D call: TRBD1 (5 bases). From germline, CDR1 is SGHDN and CDR2 FVKESK. The CDR3 has 16 amino acids. The V end lost 1 base, the J end lost 0 bases, and 12 bases lay between the germline ends. The CDR3 DNA reads TGTGCCAGCAGCCAAGTGGAGGGACTGATGAACACTGAAGCTTTCTTT. Translated, it gives CASSQVEGLMNTEAFF.

CDR3 protein: CASSVGVGDEQFF. CDR3 sequence (DNA): TGTGCCAGCAGCGTAGGTGTTGGGGATGAGCAGTTCTTC. The rearrangement links TRBV9 to TRBJ2-1; D is ambiguous. The V end was cut by 0 bases, the J end by 8 bases, with 9 bases between. CDR3 length: 13 amino acids. CDR1 and CDR2 from the germline V gene are SGDLS and YYNGEE.

This clonotype came up many times. This chain connects TRBV27 to TRBJ2-1; D is unresolved. Germline loops: CDR1 MNHEY, CDR2 SMNVEV (reference sequence). This CDR3 is built from 17 residues. V lost 6 bases and J lost 0, with 18 bases in between. CDR3 sequence (DNA): TGTGCCAGCAGCACCCCCCAACTCAGATTCTCCTACAATGAGCAGTTCTTC. It codes for CASSTPQLRFSYNEQFF.

This clonotype was seen ten or more times. The rearrangement links TRBV20-1 to TRBJ2-5, with D hard to call. Trimming took off 0 bases at V and 2 bases at J, with 13 bases between the two ends. The germline V gene has CDR1 DFQATT and CDR2 SNEGSKA (reference sequence). CDR3 length: 15 amino acids. The CDR3 region has the DNA TGCAGTGCTAGAGATTTTTTGGCTTCACAAGAGACCCAGTACTTC. It specifies CSARDFLASQETQYF.

The chain employs TRBV2 and TRBJ2-1, with 9 bases lining up with TRBD1. Germline V lookup: CDR1 SNHLY, CDR2 FYNNEI. This CDR3 has 13 residues. V lost 3 bases to trimming and J lost 9 bases; unmatched junction nucleotides: 3. The CDR3: CASSDTGGGEQFF. The CDR3 DNA follows: TGTGCCAGCAGTGACACAGGGGGCGGTGAGCAGTTCTTC.

This clonotype was recorded at least ten times. V gene TRBV28 combines with J gene TRBJ2-7; perhaps TRBD1 as D (5 bases). The CDR3 is 11 amino acids. Trimming pared 4 bases from V and 5 bases from J, leaving 6 bases between. In germline, CDR1 is MDHEN, CDR2 SYDVKM. The CDR3 DNA sequence: TGTGCCAGCAGTTCAGGGAACGAGCAGTACTTC. Its translation is CASSSGNEQYF.

With respect to this clonotype: A much larger clone differs from this one at a single base, so this may be a read error. The rearrangement links TRBV25-1 to TRBJ1-2; D unclear. Germline V gene sequence: CDR1 MGHDK, CDR2 SYGVNS. The CDR3 runs to 13 residues. Trimming removed 4 bases from V and 8 bases from J, with 14 bases in between. The CDR3, as DNA: TGTGCCAGCAGTGTATACATTGGTAGGGGCTACACCTTC. Its protein is CASSVYIGRGYTF.

The sample holds many counts of this clonotype. The V call is TRBV5-5, the J call TRBJ2-6; no reliable D call. V shed 2 bases and J shed 0 bases, with 6 bases lying between them. CDR1 and CDR2 (germline): SGHKS, YYEKEE (reference sequence). The CDR3 extends over 15 amino acids. CDR3 region: CASSFVSSGANVLTF. CDR3 coding DNA: TGTGCCAGCAGCTTTGTGAGCTCTGGGGCCAACGTCCTGACTTTC.

V usage is TRBV6-1 and J usage is TRBJ2-1; 9 bases match TRBD2. Trimming at V came to 0 bases and at J to 8 bases, leaving 14 bases not matched to a gene. Germline lookup yields CDR1 MNHNS and CDR2 SASEGT. The CDR3 consists of 18 residues. The CDR3 protein is CASSEALPGRGGGYEQFF. The CDR3 region has the DNA TGTGCCAGCAGTGAAGCGCTTCCGGGGCGCGGGGGGGGCTATGAGCAGTTCTTC.

There are many counts of this clonotype. The rearrangement links TRBV19 to TRBJ2-2; TRBD1 might be the D (7 bases). Germline CDR1 LNHDA, CDR2 SQIVND (reference sequence). V was pared by 9 bases and J by 3 bases, with 14 bases between. The CDR3 totals 14 residues. The CDR3 DNA follows: TGTGCCAGCAGTGACAGGGAGGACACCGGGGAGCTGTTTTTT. Translated: CASSDREDTGELFF.

The chain carries TRBV6-1 and TRBJ2-7, with TRBD1 matching over 7 bases. This CDR3 comprises 13 residues. The germline gives CDR1 MNHNS, CDR2 SASEGT. J lost 2 bases, V lost 7 bases, and 5 bases had no gene match. CDR3 protein: CASTRDRPYEQYF. Here the CDR3 DNA reads TGTGCCAGCACCCGGGACAGACCCTACGAGCAGTACTTC.

This rearrangement joins TRBV30 to TRBJ1-5; TRBD1 matches at 9 bases. The germline V gene encodes CDR1 GTSNPN and CDR2 SVGIG (reference sequence). The CDR3 is 16 residues long. After removal of 2 bases from V and 2 bases from J, the junction contained 7 bases not matched to a gene. The CDR3 loop reads CAWSTTGGVGNQPQHF. The CDR3 DNA reads as TGTGCCTGGAGTACAACAGGGGGCGTTGGCAATCAGCCCCAGCATTTT. The full variable domain, completed using reference TRBV30 and TRBJ1-5, is SQTIHQWPATLVQPVGSPLSLECTVEGTSNPNLYWYRQAAGRGLQLLFYSVGIGQISSEVPQNLSASRPQDRQFILSSKKLLLSDSGFYLCAWSTTGGVGNQPQHFGDGTRLSIL.

At least ten counts were recorded for this clonotype. The chain links TRBV10-1 to TRBJ2-2; no clear D gene. Per the germline V gene, CDR1 is WNHNN and CDR2 is SYGVQD (reference sequence). V was pared by 0 bases and J by 6 bases, with 8 bases between. The CDR3 length is 14 residues. As DNA, the CDR3 is TGCGCCAGCAGTGAGTCGGGCTTATCCGGGGAGCTGTTTTTT. Translated: CASSESGLSGELFF.

This clonotype was counted ten times or more. The chain links TRBV20-1 to TRBJ2-1; TRBD2 agrees at 14 bases. This CDR3 has 15 residues. With 4 bases clipped from V and 5 bases from J, the junction kept 4 bases outside the gene matches. CDR1 and CDR2 from the germline V gene are DFQATT and SNEGSKA (reference sequence). In DNA form, the CDR3 reads TGCAGTGCTACGGGACTAGCGGGGGCCAACAATGAGCAGTTCTTC. Its protein is CSATGLAGANNEQFF.

The V call is TRBV7-8, the J call TRBJ1-3, with D perhaps matching TRBD1 (6 bases). V dropped 1 base and J dropped 0 bases, with 13 bases sitting between them. The CDR3 has 17 amino acids. CDR1 and CDR2 from the germline V gene are SGHVS and FQNEAQ. The CDR3 spells CASSLEGSGASGNTIYF. The CDR3 DNA is TGTGCCAGCAGCTTAGAAGGTTCGGGGGCCTCTGGAAACACCATATATTTT.

This clonotype was recorded at least ten times. The chain couples TRBV7-2 to TRBJ1-5; possibly TRBD1 for D (6 bases). The germline V gene has CDR1 SGHTA and CDR2 FQGNSA. The CDR3 has 16 amino acids. Trimming took off 3 bases at V and 0 bases at J, with 12 bases between the two ends. The CDR3 protein is CASSFGQPYSNQPQHF. CDR3 sequence (DNA): TGTGCCAGCAGCTTCGGACAGCCATATAGCAATCAGCCCCAGCATTTT.

At least ten counts were recorded for this clonotype. The V and J genes are TRBV7-6 and TRBJ2-1; the match to TRBD2 covers 11 bases. This CDR3 is 16 amino acids long. The germline V gene encodes CDR1 SGHVS and CDR2 FNYEAQ. The junction had 7 bases not matched to a gene; V was cut back by 4 bases and J by 5 bases. DNA of the CDR3: TGTGCCAGCAGCTCTAGCGGGGGGATCCTTAACAATGAGCAGTTCTTC. Encoded protein: CASSSSGGILNNEQFF.

The CDR3 nucleotides are TGTGCCAGTAGTAGTGGACAGGTTAACACTGAAGCTTTCTTT. This translates into CASSSGQVNTEAFF. V and J are TRBV19 and TRBJ1-1; TRBD1 matches at 7 bases. The V segment lost 4 bases and the J segment 2 bases; nucleotides outside the gene matches: 4. Germline V gene sequence: CDR1 LNHDA, CDR2 SQIVND (reference sequence). CDR3 length: 14 amino acids.

Turning to this clonotype: This is likely an artifact of a read error, given a far larger clone one base away. This rearrangement joins TRBV28 to TRBJ2-1; D is unclear. Germline loops: CDR1 MDHEN, CDR2 SYDVKM. The CDR3 length is 14 residues. In DNA form, the CDR3 reads TGTGTCACCAGTACTCTTCCCCTCTACAATGAGCAGTTCTTC. This gives the protein CVTSTLPLYNEQFF.

This clonotype was seen at least ten times. One end of the junction fails to match germline, which may point to a read error. The rearrangement links TRBV5-7 to TRBJ2-2; 8 bases align to TRBD1. TRBV5-7 is an ORF, with its function uncertain. The length of the CDR3 is 15 residues. The DNA for the CDR3 is TGCGCCAGCAGCACCCGGACAGGGCTCACCGGGGAGCTGTTTTTT. It is translated as CASSTRTGLTGELFF.

For this clonotype: The DNA is left out, because the CDR3 cannot be placed on it with certainty; the CDR3 is given as TCRdb lists it. This sequence joins TRBV24-1 and TRBJ2-2; the D call in the table, TRBD2, was not verified against the DNA. Germline CDR1 KGHDR, CDR2 SFDVKD. From its first to its last residue, the CDR3 has 13 amino acids. The CDR3 spells CATREDTGELFFF.

CDR3 coding DNA: TGTGCCAGCAGTTTGTCGGCCTGGGCGGGGGCCAAAAACATTCAGTACTTC. This translates into CASSLSAWAGAKNIQYF. This chain links TRBV6-2 or TRBV6-3 with TRBJ2-4; TRBD2 might be the D (6 bases). Deletions cut 4 bases from V and 1 base from J, with 17 bases between. Germline loops: CDR1 MNHEY, CDR2 SVGEGT. The CDR3 runs to 17 residues.